The entry that follows covers one T cell receptor beta chain sequence. Its cognate antigen has yet to be identified. The input lacks base qualities; no much larger clone sits a single base away. The record originates from a study of blood T cell repertoires in COVID-19 (dated by TCRdb to the early 2020s). With respect to the entire study: Collaborator samples came from the United States, Italy and Spain and covered acute and convalescent phases of COVID-19. The repertoires were released in a freely available public database meant as a resource for research on the immune response to SARS-CoV-2. The prospective study material was composed of cDNA or gDNA derived from T cells, B-cell-depleted T cells, or PBMCs. Deeply sampled blood TCRbeta repertoires from subjects exposed to, actively infected with, or recovered from COVID-19 were included in the dataset. Where HLA class I and class II types were available, the types were taken from metadata supplied by the sample provider, not from assay-based typing. The samples were drawn from the first 160 participants of the ongoing ImmuneRACE study and from 950 to 1,500 subjects provided by 6 global collaborators. The sample metadata nearly always contained a de-identified subject ID, COVID-19 status, age in years and sex. Paper-wide results and their limitations: Clinical and demographic metadata were provided uncurated, with the amount varying by source and participant.

The CDR3 sequence holds 14 residues, the cysteine and phenylalanine included. Kept here is only the CDR3 DNA, which spans 42 bases and is read in frame from base 1. The junction carries 20 bases between V and J, which are trimmed by 6 bases and 8 bases respectively. CDR1 and CDR2, per the germline V gene, are SGHRS and YFSETQ. The collaborating institutions used their own protocols to collect whole blood in K2EDTA tubes. For TCRbeta analysis, collaborator samples were shipped as frozen whole blood, as isolated PBMCs, or as DNA extracted from either sample type. TCRbeta CDR3 regions were amplified from genomic DNA using the immunoSEQ Assay, a bias-controlled multiplex PCR. Per the authors' processing: Nucleated cell counts per sample were estimated from amplification of reference gene primers within the assay. To quantify the absolute abundance of each unique TCRbeta CDR3 rearrangement, sequence reads were collapsed and filtered. For each sample, productive Simpson clonality was calculated by taking the square root of Simpson's diversity index across productive rearrangements. TCRdb obtained this table from immuneACCESS and retained in-frame rearrangements with V and J assigned. These tables miss some clones; where compared with another copy, unresolved V genes account for less than half of the shortfall, and the remainder is unexplained. That table gives V, J and clone size, and the DNA gave D and trimming. Counted in this sample were roughly 50,000 clones; roughly nine tenths of them appeared once. The ten largest make up around 18% of the sample.

The receptor chain draws on TRBV5-1 and TRBJ1-2; tentative D gene TRBD1, with 6 bases matching. This TCR was recovered from a human donor in a cohort sampled during active COVID-19. Source material: peripheral blood. The CDR3 loop reads CASTPPGQGSGYTF. Read as DNA, the sequence is TGCGCCAGCACCCCCCCGGGGCAGGGGAGCGGCTACACCTTC.